This T cell receptor (beta chain) stems from a study of T cells in pancreatic ductal adenocarcinoma. Findings and caveats of the study: The resected cohort was biased toward the minority with early-stage disease. Tumor-versus-blood clonality comparisons may be biased toward lower tumor diversity. Blood clonality (about 0.072) did not differ significantly from tumor (approximately 0.1).

Surgery without prior neoadjuvant therapy was the treatment of the selected pancreatic ductal adenocarcinoma patients. Deletions cut 4 bases from V and 4 bases from J, with 4 bases between. Germline V gene data show CDR1 as SGHVS and CDR2 as FNYEAQ. The CDR3 is 12 residues long. Turning to this clone: The antigen is unknown.

This table comes from immunoSEQ multiplex PCR, and its TCRdb copy is limited to in-frame clones, with some not included. The sample contains over 85,000 clones, about 95% of which appear only once. The chain uses TRBV7-6 and TRBJ2-2; unclear D gene. This TCR derives from a human donor with pancreatic ductal adenocarcinoma. Sequenced material: PBMCs. The DNA of the CDR3 is TGTGCCAGCAGCTCATCCACCGGGGAGCTGTTTTTT. The encoded protein is CASSSSTGELFF. The complete variable domain, with remaining parts taken from reference TRBV7-6 and TRBJ2-2, reads GAGVSQSPRYKVTKRGQDVALRCDPISGHVSLYWYRQALGQGPEFLTYFNYEAQQDKSGLPNDRFSAERPEGSISTLTIQRTEQRDSAMYRCASSSSTGELFFGEGSRLTVL.